Shown below are 11 T cell receptor beta chains from a single sample sequenced in a study of neurological immune-mediated disorders. TCRdb re-analysed the 5' RACE reads in MiXCR, keeping a single row per CDR3 protein. This table holds about 38,000 distinct CDR3 sequences, about 4.4% found once. Source material: CD4+ T cells from blood. These receptors all come from a man between 18 and 35 years old in good health.

Ten or more counts support this clonotype. The chain joins TRBV20-1 to TRBJ2-3; D call uncertain. CDR3 length: 12 residues. V was pared by 5 bases and J by 0 bases, with 6 bases between. Germline lookup yields CDR1 DFQATT and CDR2 SNEGSKA (reference sequence). The CDR3 DNA reads TGCAGTGCTTTATATAGCACAGATACGCAGTATTTT. It translates to CSALYSTDTQYF.

This clonotype came up a few times. This chain joins TRBV7-3 and TRBJ1-2; 8 bases are shared with TRBD1. The CDR3 loop spans 14 amino acids. Looked up from germline, CDR1 is SGHTA and CDR2 is FQGTGA. V lost 4 bases and J lost 7; bases outside the gene matches: 8. The CDR3 coding sequence is TGTGCCAGCAGCTACGGACAGGGACCGAGTGGCTACACCTTC. Its translation is CASSYGQGPSGYTF. Looking up the rest from reference TRBV7-3 and TRBJ1-2 gives the full variable domain: GAGVSQTPSNKVTEKGKYVELRCDPISGHTALYWYRQSLGQGPEFLIYFQGTGAADDSGLPNDRFFAVRPEGSVSTLKIQRTERGDSAVYLCASSYGQGPSGYTFGSGTRLTVV.

At least ten counts were recorded for this clonotype. The gene calls are TRBV20-1 and TRBJ2-1; maybe TRBD1 (5 bases). CDR1 and CDR2 (germline): DFQATT, SNEGSKA (reference sequence). CDR3 length: 16 amino acids. V lost 5 bases, J lost 6 bases, and 23 bases lay in between. The CDR3 nucleotides read TGCAGTGCTTACCCCTTCCGGCAGGGAATAAGCAATGAGCAGTTCTTC. Translation gives CSAYPFRQGISNEQFF.

This clonotype has at least ten counts. The J gene is TRBJ1-1, the V gene TRBV29-1; no clear D. This CDR3 comprises 13 residues. Germline CDR1 SQVTM, CDR2 ANQGSEA. V lost 4 bases and J lost 10, with 19 bases in between. DNA for the CDR3: TGCAGCGTTGGGATCATGGCACCCAAAACAGCTTTCTTT. Protein product: CSVGIMAPKTAFF.

In its sample, this clonotype was seen many times. CDR3: CASAFPPPYNEQFF. The CDR3 nucleotides read TGCGCCAGCGCCTTCCCCCCCCCGTACAATGAGCAGTTCTTC. The chain is built from TRBV5-1 and TRBJ2-1; no reliable D call. This CDR3 region has 14 residues. The V and J ends lost 7 bases and 4 bases respectively, with 15 bases between them. Germline CDR1 and CDR2: SGHRS and YFSETQ.

A few counts support this clonotype. The rearrangement links TRBV10-3 to TRBJ2-5; maybe TRBD1 (6 bases). V lost 5 bases, J lost 4 bases, and 17 bases lay in between. Germline-derived CDR1 and CDR2 are ENHRY and SYGVKD. The CDR3 loop spans 15 amino acids. The CDR3 sequence: CAISTGTAPPETQYF. The CDR3 DNA sequence: TGTGCCATCAGTACAGGGACCGCACCCCCAGAGACCCAGTACTTC.

This clonotype has ten or more counts. The rearrangement links TRBV5-5 to TRBJ2-7; D ambiguous. The CDR3 is 14 amino acids. V lost 6 bases, J lost 3 bases, and 16 bases lay in between. Germline V gene lookup returns CDR1 SGHKS and CDR2 YYEKEE (reference sequence). The CDR3 region is CASINVPFDYEQYF. The DNA of the CDR3 is TGTGCCAGCATTAACGTACCATTTGACTACGAGCAGTACTTC.

The V gene is TRBV27, the J gene TRBJ1-1; 8 bases match TRBD1. The CDR3 is 14 residues long. In germline, CDR1 is MNHEY, CDR2 SMNVEV (reference sequence). V gave up 5 bases and J gave up 1 base; unmatched junction bases: 3. The CDR3 bases are TGTGCCAGCAGTCCGGGACAGGAGAACACTGAAGCTTTCTTT. It codes for CASSPGQENTEAFF.

This clonotype was seen ten or more times. The rearrangement uses TRBV20-1 and TRBJ2-1; 10 positions agree with TRBD1. The CDR3 loop spans 15 amino acids. V gave up 5 bases and J gave up 7 bases; unmatched junction bases: 11. In germline, CDR1 is DFQATT, CDR2 SNEGSKA (reference sequence). The CDR3 nucleotides are TGCAGTGCTCGATCCGGGACAGGGGAGTCTAATGAGCAGTTCTTC. Amino acids: CSARSGTGESNEQFF.

This clonotype was observed at least ten times. V is TRBV3-1 and J is TRBJ1-6; TRBD1 matches 7 bases. Germline V gene lookup returns CDR1 LGHDT and CDR2 YNNKEL (reference sequence). The trim removed 1 base at V and 10 bases at J, leaving 10 bases unmatched. CDR3 length: 16 amino acids. The CDR3 DNA is TGTGCCAGCAGCCAAGTTGGGAGGGGGCGATGGTCACCCCTCCACTTT. The encoded protein is CASSQVGRGRWSPLHF. Complete variable domain (other parts from reference TRBV3-1 and TRBJ1-6): DTAVSQTPKYLVTQMGNDKSIKCEQNLGHDTMYWYKQDSKKFLKIMFSYNNKELIINETVPNRFSPKSPDKAHLNLHINSLELGDSAVYFCASSQVGRGRWSPLHFGNGTRLTVT.

This clonotype appeared many times. The chain recombines TRBV5-5 with TRBJ1-1, with D possibly being TRBD1 (5 bases). The CDR3 has 16 amino acids. Germline V gene data show CDR1 as SGHKS and CDR2 as YYEKEE (reference sequence). Trimming left V 4 bases short and J 5 bases short, with 21 bases between. The CDR3 coding sequence is TGTGCCAGCAGCCGCGGATTCGGGGGGGTTGGGACTGAAGCTTTCTTT. It encodes CASSRGFGGVGTEAFF.